This T cell receptor (beta chain) was retrieved from a study of T cells in Graves' hyperthyroidism and ophthalmopathy. This clonotype was found a few times. Compared with germline, one end of the junction differs, possibly owing to a read error. Researchers amplified the TCR beta CDR3 regions from RNA transcripts. The HTBI primer set drove a first-round RT-PCR of the TCR CDR3. TCRdb reanalysed the multiplex PCR reads using MiXCR and keeps one entry per CDR3 protein. This sample yields 210,000 or so distinct CDR3 sequences, of which approximately 17% are seen a single time; approximately 46% belongs to the top ten. Per the germline V gene, CDR1 is DFQATT and CDR2 is SNEGSKA (reference sequence). This CDR3 region has 18 residues.

This chain links TRBV20-1 with TRBJ2-1, with TRBD2 matching over 8 bases. This TCR derives from a man aged 45-60 years with Graves' hyperthyroidism. What was sequenced was blood. This CDR3 is CSATLLGDSGTSYNEQLF. The DNA for the CDR3 is TGCAGTGCTACATTGTTGGGTGATAGCGGGACCTCCTACAATGAGCAGCTCTTC.